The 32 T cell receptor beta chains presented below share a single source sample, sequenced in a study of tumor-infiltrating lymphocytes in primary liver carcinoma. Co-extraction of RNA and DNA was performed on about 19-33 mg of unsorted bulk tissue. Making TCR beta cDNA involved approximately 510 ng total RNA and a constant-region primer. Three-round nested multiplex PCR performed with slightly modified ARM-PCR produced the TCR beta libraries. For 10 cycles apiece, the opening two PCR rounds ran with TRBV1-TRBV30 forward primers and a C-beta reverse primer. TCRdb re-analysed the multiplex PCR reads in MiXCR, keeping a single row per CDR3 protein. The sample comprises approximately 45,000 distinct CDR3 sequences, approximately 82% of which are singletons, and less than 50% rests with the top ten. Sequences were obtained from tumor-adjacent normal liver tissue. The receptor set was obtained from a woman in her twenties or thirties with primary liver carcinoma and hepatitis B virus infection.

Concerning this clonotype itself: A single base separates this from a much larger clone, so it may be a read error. The CDR3 region has the DNA TGTGCCAGCGCTAGCGGGACGGCGAGCACAGATATGCAGTATTTT. Protein sequence: CASASGTASTDMQYF. The J gene is TRBJ2-3, the V gene TRBV2; 9 nucleotides agree with TRBD2. From germline, CDR1 is SNHLY and CDR2 FYNNEI. This CDR3 spans 15 amino acids.

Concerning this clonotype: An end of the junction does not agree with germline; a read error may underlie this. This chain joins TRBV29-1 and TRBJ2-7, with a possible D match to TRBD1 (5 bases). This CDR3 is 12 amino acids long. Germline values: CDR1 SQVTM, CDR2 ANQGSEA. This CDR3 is CSVDTGTYDQYF. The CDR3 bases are TGCAGCGTTGATACAGGAACCTACGACCAGTACTTC.

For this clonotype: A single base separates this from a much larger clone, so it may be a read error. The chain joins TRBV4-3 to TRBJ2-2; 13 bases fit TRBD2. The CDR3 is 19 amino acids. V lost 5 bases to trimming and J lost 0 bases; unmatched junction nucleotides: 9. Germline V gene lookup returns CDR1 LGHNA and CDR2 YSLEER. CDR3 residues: CASSVLAGGPSSNTGELFF. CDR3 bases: TGCGCCAGCAGCGTACTAGCGGGAGGGCCCAGTTCGAACACCGGGGAGCTGTTTTTT.

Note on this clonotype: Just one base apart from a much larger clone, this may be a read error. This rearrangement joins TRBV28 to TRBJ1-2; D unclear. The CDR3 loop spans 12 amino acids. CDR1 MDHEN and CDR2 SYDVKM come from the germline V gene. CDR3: CAGSLQSDGYTF. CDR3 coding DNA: TGTGCCGGCAGTTTACAGTCGGATGGCTACACCTTC.

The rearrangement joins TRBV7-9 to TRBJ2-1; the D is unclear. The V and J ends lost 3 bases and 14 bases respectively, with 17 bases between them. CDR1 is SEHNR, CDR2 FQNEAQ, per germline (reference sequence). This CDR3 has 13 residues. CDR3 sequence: CASSFPLSEWEFF. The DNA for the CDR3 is TGTGCCAGCAGCTTCCCGTTGAGTGAATGGGAGTTCTTC.

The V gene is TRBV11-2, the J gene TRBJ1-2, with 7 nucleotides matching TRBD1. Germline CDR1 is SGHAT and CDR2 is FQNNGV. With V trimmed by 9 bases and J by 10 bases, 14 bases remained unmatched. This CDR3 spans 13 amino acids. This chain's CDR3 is CASTQGGGGDYTF. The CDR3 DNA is TGTGCCAGTACTCAGGGGGGAGGCGGAGACTACACCTTC.

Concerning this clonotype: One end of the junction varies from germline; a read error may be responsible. CDR3 in amino acids: CASSSGTGDYQPRHF. For the CDR3, the DNA is TGTGCGAGCAGCAGCGGGACAGGGGATTATCAGCCCCGGCATTTT. V is TRBV6-2 or TRBV6-3 and J is TRBJ1-5, with 10 nucleotides matching TRBD1. The CDR3 has 15 amino acids. CDR1 and CDR2 (germline): MNHEY, SVGEGT.

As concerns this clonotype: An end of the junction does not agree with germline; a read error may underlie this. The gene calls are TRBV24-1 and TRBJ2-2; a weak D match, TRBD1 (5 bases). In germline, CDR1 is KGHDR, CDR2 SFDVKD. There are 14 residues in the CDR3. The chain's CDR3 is CVTDPGRDTGELFF. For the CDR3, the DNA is TGTGTCACCGACCCAGGGCGAGACACCGGGGAGCTGTTTTTT.

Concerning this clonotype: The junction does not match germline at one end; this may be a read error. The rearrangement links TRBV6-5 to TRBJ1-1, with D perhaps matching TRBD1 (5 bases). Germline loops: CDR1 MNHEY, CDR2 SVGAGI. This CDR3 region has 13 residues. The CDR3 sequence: CASSYERGTEAFF. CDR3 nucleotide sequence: TGTGCCAGTAGTTACGAGAGGGGAACTGAAGCTTTCTTT.

CDR3 bases: TGCAGTGCTAGAGATGGGGACAGGGTTTCGACACCCCTCCACTTT. Amino acids: CSARDGDRVSTPLHF. This chain connects TRBV20-1 to TRBJ1-6, with TRBD1 identical over 9 bases. The CDR3 is 15 residues long. V shed 0 bases, J shed 11 bases, and the junction held 8 bases outside the gene matches. Germline V gives CDR1 DFQATT, CDR2 SNEGSKA (reference sequence).

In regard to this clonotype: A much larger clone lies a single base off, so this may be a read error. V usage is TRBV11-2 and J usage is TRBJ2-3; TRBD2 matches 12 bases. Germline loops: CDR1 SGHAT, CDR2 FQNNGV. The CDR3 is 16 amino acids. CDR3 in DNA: TGTGCCGGCAGCGCGGGACTAGCGGGTATTGTTGATACGCAGTATTTT. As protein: CAGSAGLAGIVDTQYF.

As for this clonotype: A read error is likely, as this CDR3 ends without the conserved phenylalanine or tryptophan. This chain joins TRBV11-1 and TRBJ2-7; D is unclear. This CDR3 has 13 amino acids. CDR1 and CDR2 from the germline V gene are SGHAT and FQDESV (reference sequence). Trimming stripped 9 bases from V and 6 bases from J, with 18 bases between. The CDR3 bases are TGTGCCAGTAGCATAGGATACCTCCGCGAGCAGTACTTA. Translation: CASSIGYLREQYL.

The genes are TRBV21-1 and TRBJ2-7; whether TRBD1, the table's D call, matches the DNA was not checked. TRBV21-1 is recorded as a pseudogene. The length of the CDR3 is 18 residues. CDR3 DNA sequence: TGTGCCAGAAGTAGGGTCGGACAGGGGCGCTTTAGATCCTACGATCAGTACTTC. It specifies CARSRVGQGRFRSYDQYF.

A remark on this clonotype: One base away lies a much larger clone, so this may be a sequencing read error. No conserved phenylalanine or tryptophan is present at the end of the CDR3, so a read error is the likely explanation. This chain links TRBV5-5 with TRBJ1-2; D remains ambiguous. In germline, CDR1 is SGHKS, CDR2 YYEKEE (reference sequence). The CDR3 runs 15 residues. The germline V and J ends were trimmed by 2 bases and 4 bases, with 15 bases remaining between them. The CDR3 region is CASSFAGTSGYGYTL. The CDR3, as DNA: TGTGCCAGCAGCTTTGCTGGAACTTCGGGCTATGGCTACACCTTA.

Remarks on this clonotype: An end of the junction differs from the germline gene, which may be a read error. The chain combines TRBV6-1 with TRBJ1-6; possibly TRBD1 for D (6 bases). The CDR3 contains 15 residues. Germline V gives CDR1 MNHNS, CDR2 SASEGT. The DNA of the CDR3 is TGTGCCGGCAGTAAACAGGGTGATAGCGGTTCACCCCTCCACTTT. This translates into CAGSKQGDSGSPLHF.

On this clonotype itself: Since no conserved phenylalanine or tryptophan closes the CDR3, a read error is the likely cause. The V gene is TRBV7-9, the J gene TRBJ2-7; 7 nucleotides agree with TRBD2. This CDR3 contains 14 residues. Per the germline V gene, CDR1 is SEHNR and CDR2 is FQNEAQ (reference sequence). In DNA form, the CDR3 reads TGTGCCAACAGCTCGGGAGGCCTCTCCAACGAGCAGTACCTC. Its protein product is CANSSGGLSNEQYL.

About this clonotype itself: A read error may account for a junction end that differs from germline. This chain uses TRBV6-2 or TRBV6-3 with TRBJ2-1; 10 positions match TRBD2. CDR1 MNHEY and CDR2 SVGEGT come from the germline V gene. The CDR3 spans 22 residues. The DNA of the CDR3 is TGTGCCAGCAGTTACTCGATGGGTCTAGCGGGAGTGGGGTATAGCTCCTACAATGAGCAGTTTTTC. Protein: CASSYSMGLAGVGYSSYNEQFF.

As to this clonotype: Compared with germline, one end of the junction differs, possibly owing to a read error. The CDR3 here is CARRGDTAAPYEQYF. DNA for the CDR3: TGTGCCAGGAGAGGGGACACAGCGGCCCCCTATGAGCAGTACTTC. V usage is TRBV11-2 and J usage is TRBJ2-7; D is possibly TRBD1 (6 bases). This CDR3 has 15 amino acids. Germline V gene lookup returns CDR1 SGHAT and CDR2 FQNNGV. Complete variable domain (other parts from reference TRBV11-2 and TRBJ2-7): EAGVAQSPRYKIIEKRQSVAFWCNPISGHATLYWYQQILGQGPKLLIQFQNNGVVDDSQLPKDRFSAERLKGVDSTLKIQPAKLEDSAVYLCARRGDTAAPYEQYFGPGTRLTVT.

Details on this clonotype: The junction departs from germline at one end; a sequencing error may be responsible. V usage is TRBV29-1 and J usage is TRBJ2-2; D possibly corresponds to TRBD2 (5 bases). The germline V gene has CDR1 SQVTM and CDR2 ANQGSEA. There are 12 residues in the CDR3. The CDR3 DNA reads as TGCAGCGTGGACGCGAACACCGGGGAACTGTTTTTT. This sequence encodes CSVDANTGELFF.

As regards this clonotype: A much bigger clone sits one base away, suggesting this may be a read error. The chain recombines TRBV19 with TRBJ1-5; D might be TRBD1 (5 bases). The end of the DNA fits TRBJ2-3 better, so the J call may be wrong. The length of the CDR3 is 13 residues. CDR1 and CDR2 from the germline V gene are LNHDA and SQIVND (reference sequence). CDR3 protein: CASSTGNDQPQYF. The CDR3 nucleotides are TGTGCCAGTAGTACAGGGAATGATCAGCCCCAGTATTTT.

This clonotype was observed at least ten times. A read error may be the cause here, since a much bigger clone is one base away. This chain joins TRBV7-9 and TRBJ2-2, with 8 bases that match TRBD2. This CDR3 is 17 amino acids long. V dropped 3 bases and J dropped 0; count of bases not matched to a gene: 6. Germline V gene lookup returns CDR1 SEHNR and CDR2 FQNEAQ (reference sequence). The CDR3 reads CASSFPLGRANTGELFF. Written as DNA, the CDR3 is TGTGCCAGCAGCTTCCCCCTCGGGAGGGCGAACACCGGGGAGCTGTTTTTT.

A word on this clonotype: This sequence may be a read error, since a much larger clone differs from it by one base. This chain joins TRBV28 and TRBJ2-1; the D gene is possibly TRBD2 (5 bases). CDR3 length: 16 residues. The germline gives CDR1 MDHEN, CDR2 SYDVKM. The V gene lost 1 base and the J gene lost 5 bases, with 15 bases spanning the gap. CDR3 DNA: TGTGCCAGCAGTTTATCACTAGGGCGACCCGACAATGAGCAGTTCTTC. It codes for CASSLSLGRPDNEQFF. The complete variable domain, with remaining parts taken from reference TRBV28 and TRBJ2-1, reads DVKVTQSSRYLVKRTGEKVFLECVQDMDHENMFWYRQDPGLGLRLIYFSYDVKMKEKGDIPEGYSVSREKKERFSLILESASTNQTSMYLCASSLSLGRPDNEQFFGPGTRLTVL.

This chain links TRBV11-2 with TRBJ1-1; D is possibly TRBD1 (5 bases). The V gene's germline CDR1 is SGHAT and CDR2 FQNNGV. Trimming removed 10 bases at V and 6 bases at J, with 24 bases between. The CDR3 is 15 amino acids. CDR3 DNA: TGTGCCAACAGTCCCGGGACGGGGTGGGACGCTGAAGCTTTCTTT. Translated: CANSPGTGWDAEAFF.

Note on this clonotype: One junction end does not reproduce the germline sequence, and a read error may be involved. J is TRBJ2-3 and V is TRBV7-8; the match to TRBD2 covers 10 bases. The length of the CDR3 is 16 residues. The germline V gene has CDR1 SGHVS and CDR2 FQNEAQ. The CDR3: CTSSLEAGGPGNTQYF. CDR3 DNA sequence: TGTACCAGCAGCTTAGAAGCGGGAGGGCCTGGTAATACGCAGTATTTT.

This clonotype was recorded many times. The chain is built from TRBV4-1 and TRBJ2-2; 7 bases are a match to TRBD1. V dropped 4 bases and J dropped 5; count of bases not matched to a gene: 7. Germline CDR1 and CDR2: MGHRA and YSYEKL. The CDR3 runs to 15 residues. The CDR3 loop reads CASSPTTGATGELFF. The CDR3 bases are TGCGCCAGCAGCCCTACCACAGGGGCGACCGGGGAGCTGTTTTTT.

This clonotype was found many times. The CDR3: CASSLDRTGELFF. The CDR3 nucleotides are TGTGCCAGCAGCTTAGATAGGACTGGGGAGCTGTTTTTT. The chain is built from TRBV11-2 and TRBJ2-2; tentatively, D is TRBD2 (5 bases). The CDR3 contains 13 residues. V lost 0 bases and J 8 bases, leaving 7 bases between the germline ends. The germline V gene encodes CDR1 SGHAT and CDR2 FQNNGV.

The chain's CDR3 is CAWRGGPLNEQFF. For the CDR3, the DNA is TGTGCCTGGAGGGGGGGACCTTTGAACGAGCAGTTCTTC. The chain combines TRBV30 with TRBJ2-1; a possible D gene is TRBD2 (6 bases). Trimming took 3 bases from V and 10 from J, leaving 16 bases between them. There are 13 residues in the CDR3. Germline V lookup: CDR1 GTSNPN, CDR2 SVGIG (reference sequence).

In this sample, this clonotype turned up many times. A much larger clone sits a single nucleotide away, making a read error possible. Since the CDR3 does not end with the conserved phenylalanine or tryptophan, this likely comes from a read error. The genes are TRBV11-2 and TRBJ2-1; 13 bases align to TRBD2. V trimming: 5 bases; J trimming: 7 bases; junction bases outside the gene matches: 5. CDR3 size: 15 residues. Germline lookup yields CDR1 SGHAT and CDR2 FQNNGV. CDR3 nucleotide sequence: TGTGCCAGCAGCACAGGGACTAGCGGGATTAATGAGCAGTTCCTC. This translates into CASSTGTSGINEQFL.

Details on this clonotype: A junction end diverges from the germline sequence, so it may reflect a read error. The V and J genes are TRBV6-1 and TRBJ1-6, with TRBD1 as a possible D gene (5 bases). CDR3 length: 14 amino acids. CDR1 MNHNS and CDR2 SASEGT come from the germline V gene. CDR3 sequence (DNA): TGTGCCATTAATTCCGGGACGGAGAATTCATCCCTCCACTTT. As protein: CAINSGTENSSLHF.

In nucleotides, the CDR3 is TGTGCCAGCAGTCTTACCCTCGGGGCTCTTGATTCACCCCTCCACTTT. Protein sequence: CASSLTLGALDSPLHF. V is TRBV5-6 and J is TRBJ1-6; D possibly corresponds to TRBD1 (5 bases). The CDR3 sequence is 16 residues long. V was cut by 5 bases and J by 8 bases, with 20 bases left in between. Germline CDR1 and CDR2: SGHDT and YYEEEE. Supplemented by reference TRBV5-6 and TRBJ1-6, the full variable domain reads DAGVTQSPTHLIKTRGQQVTLRCSPKSGHDTVSWYQQALGQGPQFIFQYYEEEERQRGNFPDRFSGHQFPNYSSELNVNALLLGDSALYLCASSLTLGALDSPLHFGNGTRLTVT.

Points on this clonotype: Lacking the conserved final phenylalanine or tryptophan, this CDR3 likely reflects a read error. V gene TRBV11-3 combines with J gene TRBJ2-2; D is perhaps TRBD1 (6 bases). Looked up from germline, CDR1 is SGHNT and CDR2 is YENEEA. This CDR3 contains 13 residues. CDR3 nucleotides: TGTGTCAGCAGCTCCACAGGGACCGGGAACCTGTTTTCT. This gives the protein CVSSSTGTGNLFS.

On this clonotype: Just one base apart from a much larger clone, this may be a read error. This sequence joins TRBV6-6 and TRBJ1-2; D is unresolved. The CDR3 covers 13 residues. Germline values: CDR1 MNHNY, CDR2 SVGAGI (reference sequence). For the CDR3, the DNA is TGTGCCGGCAGTCATCAGGCTGGGTATGGCTACACCTTC. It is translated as CAGSHQAGYGYTF.